The rows below give T cell receptor beta chains drawn from one sample of a study of OX40 agonist ivuxolimab in advanced cancers. The table came from immunoSEQ multiplex PCR; TCRdb's copy has only in-frame clones and leaves some out. The data contain about 41,000 clones, around 87% of them singletons. This specimen was CD4+ or CD8+ T cells sorted from blood, taken in a trial of the OX40 agonist ivuxolimab. The receptor set was obtained from an adult with an advanced solid tumor such as melanoma, head and neck, liver or kidney cancer. The CDR3 runs from the conserved cysteine through the conserved F or W. Fields, in order: V gene, D gene, clone size, J gene, CDR3 DNA, CDR3 protein. A D gene is named only where the DNA matches it firmly. Only part of the rows carry a size: once, few, many, or a class if the clone is expanded.

v_gene: TRBV4-1; d_gene: .; abundance: medium-sized; j_gene: TRBJ2-7; CDR3nt: TGCGCCAGCAGCCAGGACAGCTACGAGCAGTACTTC; CDR3aa: CASSQDSYEQYF
v_gene: TRBV9; d_gene: TRBD2; abundance: .; j_gene: TRBJ2-7; CDR3nt: TGTGCCAGCAGCGTAGGCCTAGCGGAATACGAGCAGTACTTC; CDR3aa: CASSVGLAEYEQYF
v_gene: TRBV18; d_gene: TRBD2; abundance: .; j_gene: TRBJ2-1; CDR3nt: TGTGCCAGCTCACCAAGCGGGACTCCGATCTACAATGAGCAGTTCTTC; CDR3aa: CASSPSGTPIYNEQFF
v_gene: TRBV6-5; d_gene: .; abundance: once; j_gene: TRBJ2-5; CDR3nt: TGTGCCAGCAGTTACCTGGAGACCCAGTACTTC; CDR3aa: CASSYLETQYF
v_gene: TRBV7-9; d_gene: TRBD2; abundance: .; j_gene: TRBJ2-3; CDR3nt: TGTGCCAGCAGCTTAGAGGGGCTAGCGGGAGGAACAGATACGCAGTATTTT; CDR3aa: CASSLEGLAGGTDTQYF
v_gene: TRBV28; d_gene: .; abundance: once; j_gene: TRBJ1-6; CDR3nt: TGTGCCAGCAGTTCTTTTAGGGATTCACCCCTCCACTTT; CDR3aa: CASSSFRDSPLHF
v_gene: TRBV5-6; d_gene: .; abundance: .; j_gene: TRBJ2-1; CDR3nt: TGTGCCAGCAGCTTGGGACCCAATGAGCAGTTCTTC; CDR3aa: CASSLGPNEQFF
v_gene: TRBV19; d_gene: .; abundance: .; j_gene: TRBJ2-5; CDR3nt: TGTGCCAGCTCCCGGAAAGAGACCCAGTACTTC; CDR3aa: CASSRKETQYF
v_gene: TRBV6-6; d_gene: TRBD1; abundance: .; j_gene: TRBJ2-7; CDR3nt: TGTGCCAGCAGTTACAAGGGACAGGGAATGTACGAGCAGTACTTC; CDR3aa: CASSYKGQGMYEQYF
v_gene: TRBV27; d_gene: .; abundance: .; j_gene: TRBJ2-5; CDR3nt: TGTGCCAGCAGTGTCGGTTGGGGGCGGGGGGAGACCCAGTACTTC; CDR3aa: CASSVGWGRGETQYF
v_gene: TRBV7-3; d_gene: TRBD1; abundance: .; j_gene: TRBJ2-3; CDR3nt: TGTGCCAGCAGCTTAGGGGGCAGGGGGCTGGGAGATACGCAGTATTTT; CDR3aa: CASSLGGRGLGDTQYF
v_gene: TRBV7-1; d_gene: TRBD1; abundance: .; j_gene: TRBJ2-2; CDR3nt: TGTGCCAGCACCTGGGGACAGGGGGCCGGGGAGCTGTTTTTT; CDR3aa: CASTWGQGAGELFF
v_gene: TRBV6-6; d_gene: TRBD2; abundance: .; j_gene: TRBJ2-7; CDR3nt: TGTGCCAGCAGTAGCTCAGCGGGAGGGCCGGGGGAGCAGTACTTC; CDR3aa: CASSSSAGGPGEQYF
v_gene: TRBV6-1; d_gene: .; abundance: .; j_gene: TRBJ2-5; CDR3nt: TGTGCCAGCAGTTCGCCATACCAAGAGACCCAGTACTTC; CDR3aa: CASSSPYQETQYF
v_gene: TRBV4-1; d_gene: .; abundance: .; j_gene: TRBJ2-1; CDR3nt: TGCGCCAGCAGCCAAGAGGGGAGTGAGCAGTTCTTC; CDR3aa: CASSQEGSEQFF
v_gene: TRBV11-3; d_gene: .; abundance: .; j_gene: TRBJ2-1; CDR3nt: TGTGCCAGCAGCTTAGAGGGGGGCATCTCCTACAATGAGCAGTTCTTC; CDR3aa: CASSLEGGISYNEQFF
v_gene: TRBV4-3; d_gene: .; abundance: .; j_gene: TRBJ1-4; CDR3nt: TGCGCCAGCAGCCAAGATTGGACAGCCCTTGAAAAACTGTTTTTT; CDR3aa: CASSQDWTALEKLFF
v_gene: TRBV28; d_gene: .; abundance: .; j_gene: TRBJ1-5; CDR3nt: TGTGCCAGCAGTTTAACCCCGAATCAGCCCCAGCATTTT; CDR3aa: CASSLTPNQPQHF
v_gene: TRBV18; d_gene: .; abundance: .; j_gene: TRBJ2-7; CDR3nt: TGTGCCAGCTCACCCCTACTGCTGGGGGAGCAGTACTTC; CDR3aa: CASSPLLLGEQYF
v_gene: TRBV7-9; d_gene: .; abundance: .; j_gene: TRBJ1-1; CDR3nt: TGTGCCAGCAGCTTAGTGGAGGGAAGGAACACTGAAGCTTTCTTT; CDR3aa: CASSLVEGRNTEAFF
v_gene: TRBV28; d_gene: .; abundance: .; j_gene: TRBJ2-7; CDR3nt: TGTGCCAGCAGTTTCGAAGGGGGACGGTACGAGCAGTACTTC; CDR3aa: CASSFEGGRYEQYF
v_gene: TRBV16; d_gene: .; abundance: .; j_gene: TRBJ1-1; CDR3nt: TGTGCCAGCAGCCAACCCGACACTGAAGCTTTCTTT; CDR3aa: CASSQPDTEAFF
v_gene: TRBV29-1; d_gene: .; abundance: .; j_gene: TRBJ2-1; CDR3nt: TGCAGCGTCCTCAGGGAACTAGGTTACAATGAGCAGTTCTTC; CDR3aa: CSVLRELGYNEQFF
v_gene: TRBV11-1; d_gene: .; abundance: .; j_gene: TRBJ2-5; CDR3nt: TGTGCCAGCAGCTTAGCAGTCGTTGGAGCAGAGACCCAGTACTTC; CDR3aa: CASSLAVVGAETQYF
v_gene: TRBV5-4; d_gene: .; abundance: few; j_gene: TRBJ2-1; CDR3nt: TGTGCCAGCAGCTTGATATCCTACAATGAGCAGTTCTTC; CDR3aa: CASSLISYNEQFF
v_gene: TRBV11-3; d_gene: .; abundance: once; j_gene: TRBJ2-3; CDR3nt: TGTGCCAGCAGCCGGGTCGTCATTACTAGCACAGATACGCAGTATTTT; CDR3aa: CASSRVVITSTDTQYF
v_gene: TRBV6-1; d_gene: .; abundance: .; j_gene: TRBJ2-7; CDR3nt: TGTGCCAGCAGTAACGAAGGGGACGAGCAGTACTTC; CDR3aa: CASSNEGDEQYF
v_gene: TRBV27; d_gene: .; abundance: .; j_gene: TRBJ1-4; CDR3nt: TGTGCCAGCAGTCGGGGATCCCCTGCAACTAATGAAAAACTGTTTTTT; CDR3aa: CASSRGSPATNEKLFF
v_gene: TRBV29-1; d_gene: .; abundance: few; j_gene: TRBJ2-3; CDR3nt: TGCAGCGCGGCAGGCGGCTACACAGATACGCAGTATTTT; CDR3aa: CSAAGGYTDTQYF
v_gene: TRBV27; d_gene: TRBD1; abundance: once; j_gene: TRBJ2-1; CDR3nt: TGTGCCAGCAGTTCACCGTACGGGGACAGCAACAATGAGCAGTTCTTC; CDR3aa: CASSSPYGDSNNEQFF
v_gene: TRBV4-3; d_gene: .; abundance: .; j_gene: TRBJ2-3; CDR3nt: TGCGCCAGCAGCCAAGAAAAGGCCACAGATACGCAGTATTTT; CDR3aa: CASSQEKATDTQYF
v_gene: TRBV7-9; d_gene: .; abundance: .; j_gene: TRBJ2-1; CDR3nt: TGTGCCAGCAGCCCAAACCAGAATGAGCAGTTCTTC; CDR3aa: CASSPNQNEQFF
v_gene: TRBV28; d_gene: .; abundance: .; j_gene: TRBJ1-5; CDR3nt: TGTGCCAGCAGTTTACGGCGGGGAAGGCGGGCGACCCAGCATTTT; CDR3aa: CASSLRRGRRATQHF
v_gene: TRBV6-6; d_gene: TRBD2; abundance: once; j_gene: TRBJ2-1; CDR3nt: TGTGCCAGCAGGATCTCAGCGGGAGGGCCTAATGAGCAGTTCTTC; CDR3aa: CASRISAGGPNEQFF
v_gene: TRBV7-3; d_gene: .; abundance: .; j_gene: TRBJ2-3; CDR3nt: TGTGCCAGCAGCTCAGGGGAGGCGGGAGTCCGCACAGATACGCAGTATTTT; CDR3aa: CASSSGEAGVRTDTQYF